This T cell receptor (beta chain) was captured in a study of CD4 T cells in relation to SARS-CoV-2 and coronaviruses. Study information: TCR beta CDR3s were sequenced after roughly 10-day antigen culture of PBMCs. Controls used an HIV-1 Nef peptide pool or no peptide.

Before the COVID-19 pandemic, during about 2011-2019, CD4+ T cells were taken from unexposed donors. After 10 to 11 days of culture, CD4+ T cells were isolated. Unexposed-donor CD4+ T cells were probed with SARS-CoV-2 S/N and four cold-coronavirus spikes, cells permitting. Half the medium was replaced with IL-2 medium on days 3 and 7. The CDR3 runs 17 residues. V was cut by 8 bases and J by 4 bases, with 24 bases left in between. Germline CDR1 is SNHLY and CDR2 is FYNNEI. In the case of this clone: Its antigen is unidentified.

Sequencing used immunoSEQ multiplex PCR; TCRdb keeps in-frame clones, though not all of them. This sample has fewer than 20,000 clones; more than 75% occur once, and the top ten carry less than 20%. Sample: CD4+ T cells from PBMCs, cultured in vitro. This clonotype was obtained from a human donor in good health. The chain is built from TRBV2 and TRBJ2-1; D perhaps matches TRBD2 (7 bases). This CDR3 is CASGGAWVGALYNEQFF. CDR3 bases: TGTGCCAGCGGGGGGGCGTGGGTGGGGGCCCTTTACAATGAGCAGTTCTTC.